The 29 T cell receptor beta chains below all came from one sample that was sequenced in a study of human CD8 memory T cell subsets. Sequencing libraries of TCR beta were made by UMI-labeled 5' RACE. TCRdb re-called the 5' RACE reads; one entry per CDR3 protein, DNA not given. This sample's table has 12,000 or so distinct CDR3 sequences. Input material: CD8+ T cells from PBMCs. These receptors all come from a human donor in good health.

Here the CDR3 reads CASSLRAGGPYEQYF. The gene calls are TRBV27 and TRBJ2-7; absent DNA, TCRdb's TRBD2 call cannot be checked. From germline, CDR1 is MNHEY and CDR2 SMNVEV (reference sequence). The CDR3 sequence is 15 residues long.

The chain carries TRBV4-3 and TRBJ2-7; lacking DNA, the TRBD2 call made by TCRdb goes unchecked. This CDR3 is 16 amino acids long. CDR1 is LGHNA and CDR2 is YSLEER in the germline V gene. This chain's CDR3 is CASSQDVAGGTYEQYF.

The J gene is TRBJ2-2, the V gene TRBV19. This CDR3 contains 14 residues. From germline, CDR1 is LNHDA and CDR2 SQIVND (reference sequence). CDR3 region: CASSIGEPAGELFF.

The V gene is TRBV6-2 or TRBV6-3, the J gene TRBJ2-3; the D call from TCRdb, TRBD1, cannot be confirmed without DNA. Germline values: CDR1 MNHEY, CDR2 SVGEGT. CDR3 length equals 17 residues. CDR3 sequence: CASSPPQGPLKTDTQYF.

Considering frequency, this clonotype is medium-sized. The V gene is TRBV11-3, the J gene TRBJ2-3; the D call of TRBD2 rests on TCRdb alone, since no DNA is present to check it. In germline, CDR1 is SGHNT, CDR2 YENEEA. CDR3 length: 16 amino acids. The CDR3 sequence: CASSLSSGENTDTQYF. Variable domain in full (rest from reference TRBV11-3 and TRBJ2-3): EAGVVQSPRYKIIEKKQPVAFWCNPISGHNTLYWYLQNLGQGPELLIRYENEEAVDDSQLPKDRFSAERLKGVDSTLKIQPAELGDSAVYLCASSLSSGENTDTQYFGPGTRLTVL.

The chain combines TRBV29-1 with TRBJ1-2. This CDR3 contains 12 residues. The germline V gene encodes CDR1 SQVTM and CDR2 ANQGSEA. Here the CDR3 reads CSVADRGNGYTF.

The chain has TRBV7-8 and TRBJ2-5; absent DNA, TCRdb's TRBD2 call cannot be checked. The CDR3 covers 17 residues. The germline gives CDR1 SGHVS, CDR2 FQNEAQ. The CDR3 sequence: CASSSEGRADWQETQYF.

The genes are TRBV9 and TRBJ2-7. Looked up from germline, CDR1 is SGDLS and CDR2 is YYNGEE. The CDR3 spans 13 residues. This CDR3 reads CASSVAGSYEQYF.

The chain uses TRBV7-2 and TRBJ2-7; lacking DNA, the TRBD1 call made by TCRdb goes unchecked. CDR3 length equals 16 residues. The germline CDR1 and CDR2 sequences are SGHTA and FQGNSA. The CDR3: CASSLVFGGKYYEQYF. Full variable domain (rest looked up from reference TRBV7-2 and TRBJ2-7): GAGVSQSPSNKVTEKGKDVELRCDPISGHTALYWYRQSLGQGLEFLIYFQGNSAPDKSGLPSDRFSAERTGGSVSTLTIQRTQQEDSAVYLCASSLVFGGKYYEQYFGPGTRLTVT.

The chain joins TRBV5-5 to TRBJ2-1. Germline V CDR1 and CDR2: SGHKS, YYEKEE (reference sequence). The CDR3 extends over 15 amino acids. Here the CDR3 reads CASSLDRSSYNEQFF.

The chain carries TRBV7-9 and TRBJ2-5; checking the TCRdb D call of TRBD2 is not possible without DNA. Germline assignment: CDR1 SEHNR and CDR2 FQNEAQ (reference sequence). CDR3 length: 15 residues. CDR3: CASIPTSAYQETQYF.

This chain uses TRBV7-8 with TRBJ2-5; the D gene TCRdb calls, TRBD2, cannot be checked with no DNA. Germline CDR1 SGHVS, CDR2 FQNEAQ. This CDR3 region has 14 residues. CDR3 loop: CASRVVGSQETQYF.

The chain joins TRBV7-8 to TRBJ2-6; checking the TCRdb D call of TRBD1 is not possible without DNA. The CDR3 spans 15 residues. Per the germline V gene, CDR1 is SGHVS and CDR2 is FQNEAQ. This CDR3 reads CASSFRGSGANVLTF.

The chain carries TRBV10-2 and TRBJ2-1; TCRdb's assignment of TRBD1 cannot be checked, as there is no DNA. The CDR3 extends over 16 amino acids. Germline V gene lookup returns CDR1 WSHSY and CDR2 SAAADI. The CDR3: CASSEGGQGLHNEQFF.

The rearrangement links TRBV19 to TRBJ2-1. The CDR3 consists of 12 residues. Germline CDR1 LNHDA, CDR2 SQIVND (reference sequence). The chain's CDR3 is CASSILQNEQFF.

The rearrangement links TRBV7-2 to TRBJ2-1. Germline-derived CDR1 and CDR2 are SGHTA and FQGNSA. The CDR3 sequence is 14 residues long. This CDR3 reads CASSLHAFYNEQFF.

The chain has TRBV29-1 and TRBJ2-1; the D gene TCRdb calls, TRBD2, cannot be checked with no DNA. This CDR3 has 13 residues. The V gene's germline CDR1 is SQVTM and CDR2 ANQGSEA. The CDR3 region is CSVREGLYNEQFF.

The gene calls are TRBV4-2 and TRBJ2-1; with no DNA, the TCRdb D assignment of TRBD1 cannot be verified. The CDR3 runs to 15 residues. Germline values: CDR1 LGHNA, CDR2 YNFKEQ. CDR3 protein: CASSQDRDVYNEQFF.

The chain recombines TRBV12-3 or TRBV12-4 with TRBJ1-1; TCRdb reports TRBD1, a call that lacks DNA to check it against. This CDR3 spans 13 amino acids. CDR3 in amino acids: CASSQAGDTEAFF.

The V and J genes are TRBV14 and TRBJ2-7; the D call of TRBD1 rests on TCRdb alone, since no DNA is present to check it. The germline V gene encodes CDR1 SGHDN and CDR2 FVKESK. This CDR3 is 15 amino acids long. The CDR3 here is CASSVVSGAFYEQYF.

The CDR3 spells CASSLGTGYDEQFF. V usage is TRBV7-6 and J usage is TRBJ2-1; TCRdb's assignment of TRBD1 cannot be checked, as there is no DNA. The CDR3 totals 14 residues. Per germline, CDR1 SGHVS and CDR2 FNYEAQ.

This sequence joins TRBV6-5 and TRBJ1-1; absent DNA, TCRdb's TRBD1 call cannot be checked. The length of the CDR3 is 14 residues. CDR1 and CDR2 from the germline V gene are MNHEY and SVGAGI. The CDR3: CASSYSSGGTEAFF.

This sequence joins TRBV5-4 and TRBJ2-7; the TCRdb D gene call, TRBD2, has no DNA to confirm it. Germline V gives CDR1 SGHNT, CDR2 YYREEE (reference sequence). The CDR3 runs to 13 residues. The CDR3 sequence is CASRAGPSYEQYF.

The chain couples TRBV10-3 to TRBJ2-5; TCRdb designates TRBD1, a call that cannot be tested without DNA. The CDR3 runs 16 residues. Germline V gene lookup returns CDR1 ENHRY and CDR2 SYGVKD. The CDR3 reads CAISGRTGGGQETQYF.

V is TRBV6-2 or TRBV6-3 and J is TRBJ2-7. Germline V gene data show CDR1 as MNHEY and CDR2 as SVGEGT. There are 13 residues in the CDR3. Here the CDR3 reads CASRTDKYYEQYF.

The gene calls are TRBV4-3 and TRBJ2-1; TCRdb outputs TRBD2, but without DNA this stays unchecked. The CDR3 extends over 15 amino acids. Looked up from germline, CDR1 is LGHNA and CDR2 is YSLEER. CDR3 amino acids: CASSQVWTSGNEQFF.

The chain recombines TRBV7-6 with TRBJ2-5; with no DNA, the TCRdb D assignment of TRBD1 cannot be verified. This CDR3 has 15 amino acids. CDR1 and CDR2 (germline): SGHVS, FNYEAQ. This CDR3 reads CASSSSDRAQETQYF.

The chain uses TRBV7-7 and TRBJ2-7. CDR3 length: 14 amino acids. Per the germline V gene, CDR1 is SSHAT and CDR2 is FNYEAQ (reference sequence). The CDR3 protein is CASSPEANSYEQYF.

V and J are TRBV28 and TRBJ2-1; absent DNA, TCRdb's TRBD2 call cannot be checked. From germline, CDR1 is MDHEN and CDR2 SYDVKM. The CDR3 sequence is 18 residues long. This chain's CDR3 is CASSHPGLAASSYNEQFF.